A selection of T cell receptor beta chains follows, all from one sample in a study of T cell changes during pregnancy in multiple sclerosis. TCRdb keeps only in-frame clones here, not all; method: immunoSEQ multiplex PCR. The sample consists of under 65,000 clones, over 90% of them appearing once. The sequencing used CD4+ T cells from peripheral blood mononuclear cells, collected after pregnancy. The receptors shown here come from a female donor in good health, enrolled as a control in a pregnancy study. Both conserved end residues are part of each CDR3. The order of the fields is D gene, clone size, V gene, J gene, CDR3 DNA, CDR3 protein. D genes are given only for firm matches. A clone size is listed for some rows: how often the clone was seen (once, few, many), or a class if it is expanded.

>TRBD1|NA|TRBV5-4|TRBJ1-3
TGTGCCAGCAGCTCTCGCAGGGGGCGAGGAAACACCATATATTTT
CASSSRRGRGNTIYF
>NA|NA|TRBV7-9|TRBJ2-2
TGTGCCAGCAGCTTAGAGACAGGCTCAACCGGGGAGCTGTTTTTT
CASSLETGSTGELFF
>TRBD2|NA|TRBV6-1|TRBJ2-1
TGTGCCAGCAGTGACGGACTAGCGGGAGTTTTCGAGCAGTTCTTC
CASSDGLAGVFEQFF
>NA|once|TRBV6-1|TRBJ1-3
TGTGCCAGCAGTGAATTGAAATCCCGCGGCACCATATATTTT
CASSELKSRGTIYF
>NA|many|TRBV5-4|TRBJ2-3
TGTGCCAGCAGCTTGGACCGAGGACTCACAGATACGCAGTATTTT
CASSLDRGLTDTQYF
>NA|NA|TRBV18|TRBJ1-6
TGTGCCAGCTCACCAACAGAAGGATATAATTCACCCCTCCACTTT
CASSPTEGYNSPLHF
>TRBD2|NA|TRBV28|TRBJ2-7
TGTGCCAGCAGTTTAGGCGGGAGGAATTCCTACGAGCAGTACTTC
CASSLGGRNSYEQYF
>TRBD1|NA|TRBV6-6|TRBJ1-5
TGTGCCAGCAGTTACCTAGGACAGGCGGCCAATCAGCCCCAGCATTTT
CASSYLGQAANQPQHF
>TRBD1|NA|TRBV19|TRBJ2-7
TGTGCCAGTAGTACGACAGGGGGCTACGAGCAGTACTTC
CASSTTGGYEQYF
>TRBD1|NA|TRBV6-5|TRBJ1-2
TGTGCCAGCAGAGCGACAGGGGGTAATGATGGCTACACCTTC
CASRATGGNDGYTF
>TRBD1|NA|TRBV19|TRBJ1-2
TGTGCCAGTAAACCCGGGACAGACAACTATGGCTACACCTTC
CASKPGTDNYGYTF
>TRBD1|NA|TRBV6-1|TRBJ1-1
TGTGCCAGCAGAAACCCACAGGGGGTTAGTACTGAAGCTTTCTTT
CASRNPQGVSTEAFF